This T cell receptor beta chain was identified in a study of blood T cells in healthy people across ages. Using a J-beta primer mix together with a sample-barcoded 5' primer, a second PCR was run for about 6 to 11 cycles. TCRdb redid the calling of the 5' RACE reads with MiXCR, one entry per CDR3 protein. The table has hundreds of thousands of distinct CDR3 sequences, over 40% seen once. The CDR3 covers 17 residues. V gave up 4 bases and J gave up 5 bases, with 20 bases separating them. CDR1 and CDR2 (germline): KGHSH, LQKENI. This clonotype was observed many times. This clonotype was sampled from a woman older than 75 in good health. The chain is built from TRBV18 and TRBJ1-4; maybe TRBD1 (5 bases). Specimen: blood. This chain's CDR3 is CASSLMVGAGMNEKLFF. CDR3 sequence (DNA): TGTGCCAGCTCACTGATGGTGGGAGCAGGGATGAATGAAAAACTGTTTTTT.